A selection of T cell receptor beta chains follows, all from one sample in a study of response to subunit inactivated influenza vaccine. TCRdb reprocessed the RT-PCR reads via MiXCR and lists one record per CDR3 protein. There are around 520,000 distinct CDR3 sequences in the sample; roughly 23% occur only once, and under 2.5% lies in the top ten. The source was CD4+ T cells sorted from PBMCs, collected approximately 5 days after vaccination. These TCRs come from a man aged 50 to 60 who received an inactivated influenza vaccine. Both conserved end residues are part of each CDR3. The order of the fields is clone size, J gene, V gene, D gene, CDR3 length, CDR3 protein, CDR3 DNA. A D gene is named only where the DNA matches it firmly. A row's size may be missing; if present it is once, few, many or a size class.

size: few
J: TRBJ2-5
V: TRBV20-1
D: TRBD2
length: 15
CDR3: CSARDIAGGQETQYF
DNA: TGCAGTGCTAGAGATATCGCGGGAGGGCAGGAGACCCAGTACTTC

size: few
J: TRBJ2-7
V: TRBV5-1
D: TRBD1
length: 14
CDR3: CASSLQGLDYEQYF
DNA: TGCGCCAGCAGCTTACAGGGGCTGGACTACGAGCAGTACTTC

size: few
J: TRBJ1-2
V: TRBV6-5
D: TRBD1
length: 18
CDR3: CASSYSGTGAGLGYGYTF
DNA: TGTGCCAGCAGTTACAGCGGGACAGGGGCCGGACTAGGATATGGCTACACCTTC

size: -
J: TRBJ2-3
V: TRBV4-3
D: TRBD2
length: 14
CDR3: CASSHGRVTDTQYF
DNA: TGCGCCAGCAGCCACGGGAGGGTCACAGATACGCAGTATTTT

size: -
J: TRBJ1-6
V: TRBV6-1
D: -
length: 14
CDR3: CASTVGGRNSPLHF
DNA: TGTGCCAGCACCGTCGGGGGGCGGAATTCACCCCTCCACTTT

size: -
J: TRBJ2-1
V: TRBV6-2/TRBV6-3
D: TRBD2
length: 15
CDR3: CASSSNFGTSNEQFF
DNA: TGTGCCAGCAGTTCCAATTTCGGGACTAGCAATGAGCAGTTCTTC

size: -
J: TRBJ2-1
V: TRBV6-5
D: -
length: 11
CDR3: CASSTGFEQFF
DNA: TGTGCCAGCAGCACAGGGTTTGAGCAGTTCTTC

size: -
J: TRBJ2-7
V: TRBV4-1
D: -
length: 14
CDR3: CASSQQVISYEQYF
DNA: TGCGCCAGCAGCCAACAAGTCATCTCCTACGAGCAGTACTTC

size: -
J: TRBJ1-1
V: TRBV10-3
D: -
length: 15
CDR3: CAIRRVEGRNTEAFF
DNA: TGTGCCATCAGGAGGGTCGAGGGGCGTAACACTGAAGCTTTCTTT

size: -
J: TRBJ2-2
V: TRBV7-2
D: TRBD1
length: 15
CDR3: CASSVTGGETGELFF
DNA: TGTGCCAGCAGCGTGACAGGGGGCGAAACCGGGGAGCTGTTTTTT

size: few
J: TRBJ2-3
V: TRBV29-1
D: -
length: 12
CDR3: CSVLPGTDTQYF
DNA: TGCAGCGTCCTACCCGGGACAGATACGCAGTATTTT

size: -
J: TRBJ2-1
V: TRBV7-8
D: TRBD1
length: 16
CDR3: CASSSPGTGISNEQFF
DNA: TGTGCCAGCAGCTCCCCCGGGACAGGGATAAGTAATGAGCAGTTCTTC

size: -
J: TRBJ2-7
V: TRBV12-3/TRBV12-4
D: -
length: 14
CDR3: CASSPDNPENEQYF
DNA: TGTGCCAGCAGTCCTGACAACCCAGAGAACGAGCAGTACTTC

size: many
J: TRBJ2-7
V: TRBV4-3
D: -
length: 14
CDR3: CASSQDTQRYEQYF
DNA: TGCGCCAGCAGCCAAGATACCCAGCGGTACGAGCAGTACTTC

size: -
J: TRBJ2-2
V: TRBV29-1
D: -
length: 13
CDR3: CSVSGSGRGELFF
DNA: TGCAGCGTTAGCGGTAGCGGAAGGGGGGAGCTGTTTTTT

size: -
J: TRBJ2-1
V: TRBV6-5
D: -
length: 14
CDR3: CASSYFAGDNEQFF
DNA: TGTGCCAGCAGTTACTTTGCAGGGGACAATGAGCAGTTCTTC

size: few
J: TRBJ1-1
V: TRBV6-1
D: -
length: 14
CDR3: CASTTIRGGTEAFF
DNA: TGTGCCAGCACCACAATACGGGGGGGCACTGAAGCTTTCTTT

size: few
J: TRBJ1-1
V: TRBV10-3
D: -
length: 14
CDR3: CAIRGIVETSEAFF
DNA: TGTGCCATCAGGGGAATCGTGGAGACCTCTGAAGCTTTCTTT

size: few
J: TRBJ2-5
V: TRBV2
D: -
length: 15
CDR3: CASTPMEGLQETQYF
DNA: TGTGCCAGCACACCTATGGAGGGGTTACAAGAGACCCAGTACTTC

size: -
J: TRBJ2-3
V: TRBV21-1
D: -
length: 18
CDR3: CASSIGKGTARGTDTQYF
DNA: TGTGCCAGCAGCATAGGAAAGGGGACCGCCAGGGGCACAGATACGCAGTATTTT

size: -
J: TRBJ1-6
V: TRBV12-3/TRBV12-4
D: -
length: 14
CDR3: CASRGPGVNSPLHF
DNA: TGTGCCAGCAGAGGGCCAGGGGTGAATTCACCCCTCCACTTT

size: -
J: TRBJ2-7
V: TRBV10-2
D: -
length: 16
CDR3: CASANGAGISSYEQYF
DNA: TGCGCCAGCGCGAATGGAGCGGGTATCAGCTCCTACGAGCAGTACTTC

size: few
J: TRBJ2-5
V: TRBV7-6
D: TRBD2
length: 16
CDR3: CASSGGLAGLQETQYF
DNA: TGTGCCAGCAGCGGAGGACTAGCGGGACTACAAGAGACCCAGTACTTC

size: -
J: TRBJ2-5
V: TRBV2
D: TRBD1
length: 16
CDR3: CASSPRRTGAPETQYF
DNA: TGTGCCAGCAGTCCACGGCGGACAGGGGCCCCAGAGACCCAGTACTTC

size: few
J: TRBJ2-1
V: TRBV12-3/TRBV12-4
D: TRBD2
length: 15
CDR3: CASSFGLAGANLQFF
DNA: TGTGCCAGCAGTTTCGGACTAGCGGGAGCGAATTTGCAGTTCTTC

size: -
J: TRBJ2-2
V: TRBV19
D: -
length: 15
CDR3: CASSIGRSNTGELFF
DNA: TGTGCCAGTAGTATAGGACGATCGAACACCGGGGAGCTGTTTTTT

size: many
J: TRBJ1-2
V: TRBV29-1
D: -
length: 11
CDR3: CSGGGNYGYTF
DNA: TGCAGCGGGGGGGGGAACTATGGCTACACCTTC

size: -
J: TRBJ2-3
V: TRBV7-2
D: TRBD2
length: 17
CDR3: CASSLTSAGGATDTQYF
DNA: TGTGCCAGCAGCTTAACATCAGCGGGAGGTGCCACAGATACGCAGTATTTT

size: few
J: TRBJ2-5
V: TRBV6-5
D: TRBD1
length: 15
CDR3: CASSYGTARVETQYF
DNA: TGTGCCAGCAGTTACGGGACAGCGAGGGTGGAGACCCAGTACTTC

size: -
J: TRBJ1-3
V: TRBV24-1
D: -
length: 13
CDR3: CATSDSRENTIYF
DNA: TGTGCCACCAGTGATTCCAGGGAAAACACCATATATTTT

size: once
J: TRBJ2-5
V: TRBV6-5
D: -
length: 13
CDR3: CASSYDGLETQYF
DNA: TGTGCCAGCAGTTACGACGGATTAGAGACCCAGTACTTC

size: few
J: TRBJ2-6
V: TRBV11-2
D: -
length: 15
CDR3: CASRGSRSGANVLTF
DNA: TGTGCCAGCAGGGGGTCCAGGTCTGGGGCCAACGTCCTGACTTTC

size: -
J: TRBJ1-4
V: TRBV28
D: -
length: 18
CDR3: CASSTTDLIRTREEKLFF
DNA: TGTGCCAGCAGTACTACCGACCTCATTCGGACCCGGGAAGAAAAACTGTTTTTT

size: -
J: TRBJ2-1
V: TRBV5-1
D: TRBD2
length: 17
CDR3: CASSLTLAGNTYNEQFF
DNA: TGCGCCAGCAGCTTGACACTAGCGGGAAATACTTACAATGAGCAGTTCTTC

size: once
J: TRBJ2-4
V: TRBV5-1
D: -
length: 14
CDR3: CASSSNGTPDIQYF
DNA: TGCGCCAGCAGCTCAAATGGGACACCTGACATTCAGTACTTC

size: few
J: TRBJ2-1
V: TRBV20-1
D: TRBD2
length: 16
CDR3: CSARPQGRRGSNEQFF
DNA: TGCAGTGCTAGACCTCAGGGTCGGCGGGGGAGCAATGAGCAGTTCTTC

size: -
J: TRBJ2-1
V: TRBV4-1
D: TRBD2
length: 14
CDR3: CASSQAGGKNEQFF
DNA: TGCGCCAGCAGCCAAGCGGGAGGAAAAAATGAGCAGTTCTTC

size: -
J: TRBJ2-7
V: TRBV6-1
D: TRBD2
length: 15
CDR3: CASRQTSGFTYEQYF
DNA: TGTGCCAGCAGGCAGACTAGCGGGTTTACCTACGAGCAGTACTTC

size: -
J: TRBJ2-3
V: TRBV29-1
D: TRBD2
length: 14
CDR3: CSVGSSGRTDTQYF
DNA: TGCAGCGTTGGGTCTAGCGGGAGGACAGATACGCAGTATTTT

size: -
J: TRBJ1-1
V: TRBV3-1
D: -
length: 13
CDR3: CASSDPGGTEAFF
DNA: TGTGCCAGCAGTGACCCCGGTGGCACTGAAGCTTTCTTT

size: -
J: TRBJ2-5
V: TRBV5-1
D: -
length: 15
CDR3: CASSGNSGRIGTQYF
DNA: TGCGCCAGCAGCGGGAACTCGGGACGGATAGGGACCCAGTACTTC

size: -
J: TRBJ2-1
V: TRBV7-6
D: TRBD2
length: 17
CDR3: CASSSGTRVGSYNEQFF
DNA: TGTGCCAGCAGCTCCGGGACTAGAGTTGGGTCCTACAATGAGCAGTTCTTC

size: many
J: TRBJ2-7
V: TRBV27
D: TRBD2
length: 14
CDR3: CATEPIGRAGEQYF
DNA: TGTGCCACCGAACCCATAGGGAGGGCCGGGGAGCAGTACTTC

size: few
J: TRBJ1-5
V: TRBV7-2
D: -
length: 15
CDR3: CASSLRSGVNQPQHF
DNA: TGTGCCAGCAGCTTACGTTCAGGGGTCAATCAGCCCCAGCATTTT